This TCR beta chain was captured in a study of T cells in Graves' hyperthyroidism and ophthalmopathy. Amplification targeted TCR beta CDR3 regions from RNA transcripts. With the HTBI primer set, the TCR CDR3 went through a first round of RT-PCR. Using its own MiXCR run on the multiplex PCR reads, TCRdb lists one record per CDR3 protein. Of 500,000 to 600,000 distinct CDR3 sequences in the sample, over 15% were seen once. Diagnostic decisions used clinical symptoms, serum thyroxine and TRAb, thyroid ultrasound and orbital computed tomography. PBMCs were collected from a roughly 9.7 ml volume of fresh peripheral blood. Regarding the study as a whole: Appearing also in blood were most of the thyroid clonotypes expanded above 0.001.

V shed 6 bases and J shed 2 bases, with 13 bases lying between them. The CDR3 has 14 residues. This clonotype was seen only once. Its cognate antigen is unknown. This TCR was sampled from a woman under 30 with Graves' hyperthyroidism. The genes are TRBV12-3 or TRBV12-4 and TRBJ2-5, with D hard to call. Specimen: blood. The CDR3 DNA reads TGTGCCAGCAGGGCCGACATTAAACAAGAGACCCAGTACTTC. This encodes CASRADIKQETQYF.